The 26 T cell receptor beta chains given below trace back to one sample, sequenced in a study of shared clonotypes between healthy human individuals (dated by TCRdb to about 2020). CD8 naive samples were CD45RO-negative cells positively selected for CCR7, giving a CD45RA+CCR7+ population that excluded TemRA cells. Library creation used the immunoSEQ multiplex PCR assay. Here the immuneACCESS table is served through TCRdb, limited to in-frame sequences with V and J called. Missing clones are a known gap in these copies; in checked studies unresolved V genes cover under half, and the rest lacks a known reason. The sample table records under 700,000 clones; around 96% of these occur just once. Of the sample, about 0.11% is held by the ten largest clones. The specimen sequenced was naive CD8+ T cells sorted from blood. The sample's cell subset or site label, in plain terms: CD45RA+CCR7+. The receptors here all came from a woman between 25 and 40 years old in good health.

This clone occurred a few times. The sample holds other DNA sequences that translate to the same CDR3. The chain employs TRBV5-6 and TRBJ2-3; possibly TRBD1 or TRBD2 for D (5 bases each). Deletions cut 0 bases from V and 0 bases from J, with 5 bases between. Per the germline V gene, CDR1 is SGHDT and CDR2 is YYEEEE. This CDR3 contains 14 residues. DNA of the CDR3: TGTGCCAGCAGCTTGGGGGACAGCACAGATACGCAGTATTTT. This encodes CASSLGDSTDTQYF.

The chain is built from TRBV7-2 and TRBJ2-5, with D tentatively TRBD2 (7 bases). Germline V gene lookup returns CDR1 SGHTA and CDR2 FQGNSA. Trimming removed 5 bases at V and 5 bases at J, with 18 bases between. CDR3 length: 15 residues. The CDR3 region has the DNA TGTGCCAGCAGCCTGCCGTGGGGAGGGGGGGAGACCCAGTACTTC. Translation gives CASSLPWGGGETQYF. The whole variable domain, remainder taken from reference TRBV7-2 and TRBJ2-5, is GAGVSQSPSNKVTEKGKDVELRCDPISGHTALYWYRQSLGQGLEFLIYFQGNSAPDKSGLPSDRFSAERTGGSVSTLTIQRTQQEDSAVYLCASSLPWGGGETQYFGPGTRLLVL.

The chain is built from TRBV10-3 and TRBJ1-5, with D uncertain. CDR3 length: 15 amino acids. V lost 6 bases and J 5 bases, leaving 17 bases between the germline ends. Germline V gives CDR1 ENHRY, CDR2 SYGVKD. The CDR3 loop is CAISGPGFPDQPQHF. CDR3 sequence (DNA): TGTGCCATCAGCGGCCCGGGATTCCCGGATCAGCCCCAGCATTTT.

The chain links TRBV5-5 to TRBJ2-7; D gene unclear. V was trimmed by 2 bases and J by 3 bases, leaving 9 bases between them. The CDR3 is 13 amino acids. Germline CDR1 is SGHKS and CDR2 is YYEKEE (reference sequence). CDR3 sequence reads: CASSLRVGYEQYF. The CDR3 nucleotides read TGTGCCAGCAGCTTACGGGTCGGCTACGAGCAGTACTTC.

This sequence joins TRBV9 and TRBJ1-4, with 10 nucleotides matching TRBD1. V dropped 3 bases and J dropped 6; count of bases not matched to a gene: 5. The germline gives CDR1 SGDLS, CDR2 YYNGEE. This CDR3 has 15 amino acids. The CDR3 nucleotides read TGTGCCAGCAGCGACGGGACAGGGGTAGATGAAAAACTGTTTTTT. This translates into CASSDGTGVDEKLFF.

DNA of the CDR3: TGCGCCAGCAGTCAGGGGGACATAGACGAGCAGTACTTC. Protein product: CASSQGDIDEQYF. V usage is TRBV23-1 and J usage is TRBJ2-7; a weak D match, TRBD1 (6 bases). TRBV23-1 is an open reading frame, and its role is uncertain. V was trimmed by 3 bases and J by 5 bases, leaving 11 bases between them. This CDR3 comprises 13 residues.

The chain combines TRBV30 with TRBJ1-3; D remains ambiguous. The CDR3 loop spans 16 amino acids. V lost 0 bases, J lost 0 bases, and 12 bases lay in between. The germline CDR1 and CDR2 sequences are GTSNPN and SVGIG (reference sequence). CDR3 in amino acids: CAWSVTLSGSGNTIYF. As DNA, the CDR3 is TGTGCCTGGAGTGTAACTTTGAGTGGCTCTGGAAACACCATATATTTT.

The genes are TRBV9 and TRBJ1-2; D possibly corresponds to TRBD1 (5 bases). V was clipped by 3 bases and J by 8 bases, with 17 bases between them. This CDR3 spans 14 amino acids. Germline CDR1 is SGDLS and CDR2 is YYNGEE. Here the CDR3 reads CASSDVWGSGGYTF. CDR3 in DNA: TGTGCCAGCAGCGACGTTTGGGGCTCAGGAGGCTACACCTTC.

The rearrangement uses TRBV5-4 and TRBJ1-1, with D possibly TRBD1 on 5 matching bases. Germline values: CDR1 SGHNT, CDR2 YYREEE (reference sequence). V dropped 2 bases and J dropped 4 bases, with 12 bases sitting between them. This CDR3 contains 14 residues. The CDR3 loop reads CASSFPGFGTEAFF. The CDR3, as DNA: TGTGCCAGCAGCTTTCCAGGGTTCGGCACTGAAGCTTTCTTT.

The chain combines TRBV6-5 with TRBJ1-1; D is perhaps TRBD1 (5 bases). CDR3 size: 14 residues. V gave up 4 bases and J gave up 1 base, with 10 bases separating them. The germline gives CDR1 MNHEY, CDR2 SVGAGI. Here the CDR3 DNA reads TGTGCCAGCAGTTTATCAGGGAGGAACACTGAAGCTTTCTTT. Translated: CASSLSGRNTEAFF.

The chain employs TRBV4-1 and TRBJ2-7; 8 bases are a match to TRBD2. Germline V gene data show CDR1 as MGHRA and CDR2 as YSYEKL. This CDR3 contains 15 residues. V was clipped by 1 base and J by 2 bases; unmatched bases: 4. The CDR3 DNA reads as TGCGCCAGCAGCCAAGGAGTAGCGGGGACCTACGAGCAGTACTTC. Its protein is CASSQGVAGTYEQYF.

CDR3 protein: CASMRLADNEQFF. CDR3 nucleotides: TGTGCCAGTATGAGACTAGCAGACAATGAGCAGTTCTTC. The rearrangement joins TRBV28 to TRBJ2-1; 7 bases map to TRBD2. Germline V gives CDR1 MDHEN, CDR2 SYDVKM. Trimming removed 9 bases from V and 5 bases from J; junction bases left unmatched: 7. The CDR3 extends over 13 amino acids.

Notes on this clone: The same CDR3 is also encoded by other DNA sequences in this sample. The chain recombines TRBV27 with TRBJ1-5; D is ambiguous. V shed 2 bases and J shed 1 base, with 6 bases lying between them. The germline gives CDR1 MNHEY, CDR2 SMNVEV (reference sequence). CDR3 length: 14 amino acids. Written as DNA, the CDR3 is TGTGCCAGCAGTTTAGTCGGCAGCAATCAGCCCCAGCATTTT. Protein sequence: CASSLVGSNQPQHF.

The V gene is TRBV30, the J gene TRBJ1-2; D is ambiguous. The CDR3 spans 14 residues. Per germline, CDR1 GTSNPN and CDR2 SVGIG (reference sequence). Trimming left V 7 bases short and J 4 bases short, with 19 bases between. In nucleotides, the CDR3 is TGTGCCTCGGAAATGAGGCGAAACCTCTATGGCTACACCTTC. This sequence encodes CASEMRRNLYGYTF.

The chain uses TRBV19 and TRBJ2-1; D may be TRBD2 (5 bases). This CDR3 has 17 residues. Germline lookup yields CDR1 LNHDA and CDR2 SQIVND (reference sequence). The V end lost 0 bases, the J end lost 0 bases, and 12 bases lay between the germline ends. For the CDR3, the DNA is TGTGCCAGTAGTATAGATCTCCTAGGGAGCTCCTACAATGAGCAGTTCTTC. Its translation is CASSIDLLGSSYNEQFF.

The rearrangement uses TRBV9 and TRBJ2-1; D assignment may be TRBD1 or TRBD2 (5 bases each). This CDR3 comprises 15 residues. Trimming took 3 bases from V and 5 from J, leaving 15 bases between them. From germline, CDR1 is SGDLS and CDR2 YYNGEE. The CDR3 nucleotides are TGTGCCAGCAGCGAGGGGAGTATGCCCCACAATGAGCAGTTCTTC. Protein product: CASSEGSMPHNEQFF.

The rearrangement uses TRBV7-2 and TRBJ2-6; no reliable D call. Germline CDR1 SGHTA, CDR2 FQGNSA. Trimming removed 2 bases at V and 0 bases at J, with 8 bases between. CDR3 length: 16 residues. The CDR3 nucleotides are TGTGCCAGCAGCTTAAGGCGGTTCTCTGGGGCCAACGTCCTGACTTTC. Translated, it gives CASSLRRFSGANVLTF.

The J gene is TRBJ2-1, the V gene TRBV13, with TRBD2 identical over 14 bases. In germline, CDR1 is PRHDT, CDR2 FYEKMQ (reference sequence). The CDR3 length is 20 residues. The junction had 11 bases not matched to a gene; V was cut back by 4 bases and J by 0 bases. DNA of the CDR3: TGTGCCAGCAGCTCTACAGGACTAGCGGGAGGTACCGACTCCTACAATGAGCAGTTCTTC. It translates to CASSSTGLAGGTDSYNEQFF.

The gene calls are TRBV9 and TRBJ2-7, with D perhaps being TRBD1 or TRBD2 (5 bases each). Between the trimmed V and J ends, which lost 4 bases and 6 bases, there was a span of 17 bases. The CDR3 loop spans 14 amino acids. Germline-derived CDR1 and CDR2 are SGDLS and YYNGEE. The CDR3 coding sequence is TGTGCCAGCAGCCTAAGGTGGCAGGGACGCGAGCAGTACTTC. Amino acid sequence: CASSLRWQGREQYF.

The CDR3 nucleotides are TGTGCCAGTACCTCAGGGGGGTGGGCTGAAGCTTTCTTT. It translates to CASTSGGWAEAFF. V is TRBV19 and J is TRBJ1-1, with 7 bases fitting TRBD1. With V trimmed by 7 bases and J by 6 bases, 8 bases remained unmatched. The CDR3 contains 13 residues. Germline V lookup: CDR1 LNHDA, CDR2 SQIVND (reference sequence). Full variable domain (remainder filled in from reference TRBV19 and TRBJ1-1): DGGITQSPKYLFRKEGQNVTLSCEQNLNHDAMYWYRQDPGQGLRLIYYSQIVNDFQKGDIAEGYSVSREKKESFPLTVTSAQKNPTAFYLCASTSGGWAEAFFGQGTRLTVV.

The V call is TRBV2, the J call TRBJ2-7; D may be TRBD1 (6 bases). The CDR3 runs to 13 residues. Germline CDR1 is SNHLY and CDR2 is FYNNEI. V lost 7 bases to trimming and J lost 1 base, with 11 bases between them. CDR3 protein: CASKTGFSYEQYF. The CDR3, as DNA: TGTGCCAGCAAGACAGGCTTTTCCTACGAGCAGTACTTC. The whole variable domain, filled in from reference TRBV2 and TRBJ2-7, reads EPEVTQTPSHQVTQMGQEVILRCVPISNHLYFYWYRQILGQKVEFLVSFYNNEISEKSEIFDDQFSVERPDGSNFTLKIRSTKLEDSAMYFCASKTGFSYEQYFGPGTRLTVT.

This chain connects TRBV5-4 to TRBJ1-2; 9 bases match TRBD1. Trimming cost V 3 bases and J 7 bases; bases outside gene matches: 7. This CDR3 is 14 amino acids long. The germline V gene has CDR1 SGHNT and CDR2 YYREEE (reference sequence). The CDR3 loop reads CASSWGGQGGGYTF. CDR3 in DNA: TGTGCCAGCAGCTGGGGGGGACAGGGAGGTGGCTACACCTTC.

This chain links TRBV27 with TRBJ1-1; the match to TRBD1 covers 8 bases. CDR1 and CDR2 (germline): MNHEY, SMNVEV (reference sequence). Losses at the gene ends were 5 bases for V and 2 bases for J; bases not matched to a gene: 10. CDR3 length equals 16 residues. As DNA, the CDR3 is TGTGCCAGCAGTAAAGGACAGGGCCCGCCTAACACTGAAGCTTTCTTT. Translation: CASSKGQGPPNTEAFF.

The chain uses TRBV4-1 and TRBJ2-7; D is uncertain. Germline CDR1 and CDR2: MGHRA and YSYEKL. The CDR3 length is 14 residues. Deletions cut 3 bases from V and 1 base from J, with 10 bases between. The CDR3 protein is CASSQATVSYEQYF. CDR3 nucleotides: TGCGCCAGCAGCCAGGCAACCGTTTCCTACGAGCAGTACTTC.

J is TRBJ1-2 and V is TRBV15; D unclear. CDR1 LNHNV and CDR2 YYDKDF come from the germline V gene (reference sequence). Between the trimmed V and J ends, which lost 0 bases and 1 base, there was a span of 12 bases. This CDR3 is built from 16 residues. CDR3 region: CATSRDLPGINYGYTF. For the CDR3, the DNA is TGTGCCACCAGCAGAGATCTACCAGGCATTAACTATGGCTACACCTTC.

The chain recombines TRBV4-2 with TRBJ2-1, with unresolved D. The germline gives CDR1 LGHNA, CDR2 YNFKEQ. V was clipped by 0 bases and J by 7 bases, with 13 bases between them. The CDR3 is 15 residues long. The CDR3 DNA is TGTGCCAGCAGCCAAGAGTGGTCCTCGAGGAATGAGCAGTTCTTC. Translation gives CASSQEWSSRNEQFF.